The sequence of this TCR beta chain was determined in a study of blood T cell repertoires in COVID-19. Across the study: T cells, B-cell-depleted T cells, or PBMCs supplied cDNA or gDNA.

Methods used by the authors: Estimated nucleated cell counts came from reference gene primer amplification. Measured with immunoSEQ multiplex PCR; TCRdb has only the in-frame clones, and not every one. V and J calls plus clone size are reproduced from that table; the DNA served to infer D and trimming. The data show some 200,000 clones, with around 90% seen just once and about 1.8% held by the top ten. The germline V gene encodes CDR1 LGHDT and CDR2 YNNKEL (reference sequence). V dropped 0 bases and J dropped 10; count of bases not matched to a gene: 7. The CDR3 has 14 amino acids. The origin of this receptor is a man between 65 and 80 years old with acute or convalescent COVID-19. The material sequenced was peripheral blood. The genes are TRBV3-1 (or the pseudogene TRBV3-2) and TRBJ1-1, with 8 bases matching TRBD1. CDR3 in DNA: TGTGCCAGCAGCCAAGATGCCAGGGGGCGAGGAGCTTTCTTT. Translating it yields CASSQDARGRGAFF.